These 24 T cell receptor beta chains were sequenced from one sample in a study of T cell repertoires in cytomegalovirus infection. These receptors lack a known antigen. Each CDR3 protein gets one entry after TCRdb re-called the reads with MiXCR. The sample includes some 320,000 distinct CDR3 sequences, 29% seen only once; the top ten take around 18%. This material consisted of cultured PBMCs, taken from culture after CMV antigen stimulation. These receptor sequences come from a human donor in good health (CMV status not recorded). Some clones in this sample may be carry-over from other donors' samples.

This sequence joins TRBV7-9 and TRBJ2-1; possibly TRBD1 for D (6 bases). V was cut by 4 bases and J by 3 bases, with 13 bases left in between. The CDR3 spans 15 residues. Germline V CDR1 and CDR2: SEHNR, FQNEAQ (reference sequence). CDR3 sequence reads: CASSWFRGGYNEQFF. The CDR3 nucleotides are TGTGCCAGCAGCTGGTTCAGGGGTGGCTACAATGAGCAGTTCTTC.

This clonotype occurred a few times. The V call is TRBV7-2, the J call TRBJ2-1; D is ambiguous. Germline loops: CDR1 SGHTA, CDR2 FQGNSA. This CDR3 region has 16 residues. V lost 5 bases, J lost 4 bases, and 18 bases lay in between. The CDR3 spells CASSPRRSLRYNEQFF. The DNA for the CDR3 is TGTGCCAGCAGCCCTAGAAGGAGTCTTAGGTACAATGAGCAGTTCTTC. Complete variable domain (other parts from reference TRBV7-2 and TRBJ2-1): GAGVSQSPSNKVTEKGKDVELRCDPISGHTALYWYRQSLGQGLEFLIYFQGNSAPDKSGLPSDRFSAERTGGSVSTLTIQRTQQEDSAVYLCASSPRRSLRYNEQFFGPGTRLTVL.

The gene calls are TRBV15 and TRBJ1-2; TRBD1 is a possible D gene (5 bases). CDR3 size: 14 residues. Germline loops: CDR1 LNHNV, CDR2 YYDKDF (reference sequence). The V gene lost 1 base and the J gene lost 3 bases, with 9 bases spanning the gap. The chain's CDR3 is CATSRVGDDYGYTF. CDR3 bases: TGTGCCACCAGCAGAGTTGGGGACGACTATGGCTACACCTTC.

The rearrangement joins TRBV28 to TRBJ1-6; no firm D call. Germline V lookup: CDR1 MDHEN, CDR2 SYDVKM. V was shortened by 8 bases and J by 3 bases, with 17 bases between the two germline ends. The length of the CDR3 is 16 residues. For the CDR3, the DNA is TGTGCCAGCGGACTCGCGGAGGTCAACTATAATTCACCCCTCCACTTT. It specifies CASGLAEVNYNSPLHF.

This chain joins TRBV7-9 and TRBJ1-1, with D maybe TRBD1 (6 bases). Germline V gives CDR1 SEHNR, CDR2 FQNEAQ (reference sequence). This CDR3 spans 16 amino acids. V was cut by 1 base and J by 4 bases, with 16 bases left in between. CDR3 sequence (DNA): TGTGCCAGCAGCTTAGTACAGGGCGGGGAACGCACTGAAGCTTTCTTT. This gives the protein CASSLVQGGERTEAFF.

This clonotype was seen only once. The V gene is TRBV28, the J gene TRBJ1-1, with 11 positions matching TRBD1. The CDR3 consists of 16 residues. Per germline, CDR1 MDHEN and CDR2 SYDVKM. V lost 5 bases and J lost 5; bases outside the gene matches: 10. CDR3 in amino acids: CASSTPGQGAWTEAFF. The CDR3, as DNA: TGTGCCAGCAGTACCCCCGGACAGGGGGCCTGGACTGAAGCTTTCTTT.

The chain employs TRBV5-4 and TRBJ2-1, with D perhaps matching TRBD1 (5 bases). Trimming cost V 1 base and J 3 bases, with 8 bases left between them. This CDR3 has 14 amino acids. Germline V lookup: CDR1 SGHNT, CDR2 YYREEE (reference sequence). CDR3 coding DNA: TGTGCCAGCAGCTTGTCGGACAACTACAATGAGCAGTTCTTC. Translated: CASSLSDNYNEQFF. The whole variable domain, filled in from reference TRBV5-4 and TRBJ2-1, reads ETGVTQSPTHLIKTRGQQVTLRCSSQSGHNTVSWYQQALGQGPQFIFQYYREEENGRGNFPPRFSGLQFPNYSSELNVNALELDDSALYLCASSLSDNYNEQFFGPGTRLTVL.

The chain couples TRBV4-2 to TRBJ1-1; D is perhaps TRBD1 (5 bases). V was clipped by 0 bases and J by 7 bases, with 15 bases between them. Germline assignment: CDR1 LGHNA and CDR2 YNFKEQ. The CDR3 is 15 amino acids. CDR3 region: CASSQDHNLRGEAFF. As DNA, the CDR3 is TGTGCCAGCAGCCAAGACCACAACCTTAGGGGTGAAGCTTTCTTT.

The chain combines TRBV20-1 with TRBJ1-1, with TRBD1 as a possible D gene (5 bases). The CDR3 is 16 amino acids. The V end lost 4 bases, the J end lost 10 bases, and 28 bases lay between the germline ends. The germline V gene encodes CDR1 DFQATT and CDR2 SNEGSKA (reference sequence). The CDR3 DNA sequence: TGCAGTGCTACCCGCTCGGGACGGCTGTTTTCGGGGAGAGCTTTCTTT. This gives the protein CSATRSGRLFSGRAFF.

A few counts support this clonotype. The J gene is TRBJ2-1, the V gene TRBV11-1; 13 nucleotides agree with TRBD2. Losses at the gene ends were 4 bases for V and 8 bases for J; bases not matched to a gene: 14. The CDR3 contains 18 residues. Germline V CDR1 and CDR2: SGHAT, FQDESV (reference sequence). The CDR3 region is CASSSHESGLAGVDEQFF. As DNA, the CDR3 is TGTGCCAGCAGCTCCCATGAATCCGGACTAGCGGGAGTCGATGAGCAGTTCTTC.

The gene calls are TRBV7-9 and TRBJ1-2; weak D call: TRBD1 (5 bases). The CDR3 is 13 residues long. V was trimmed by 5 bases and J by 6 bases, leaving 13 bases between them. From germline, CDR1 is SEHNR and CDR2 FQNEAQ (reference sequence). In DNA, the CDR3 is TGTGCCAGCAGCCTAACGGGACCAGATGGCTACACCTTC. Translated, it gives CASSLTGPDGYTF.

This chain uses TRBV28 with TRBJ2-5; D ambiguous. V was shortened by 10 bases and J by 5 bases, with 8 bases between the two germline ends. CDR1 MDHEN and CDR2 SYDVKM come from the germline V gene. This CDR3 has 10 residues. CDR3 sequence reads: CATFQETQYF. CDR3 DNA: TGTGCCACCTTTCAGGAGACCCAGTACTTC.

The genes are TRBV4-1 and TRBJ2-1; no definite D call. The V and J ends lost 1 base and 5 bases respectively, with 15 bases between them. The germline V gene has CDR1 MGHRA and CDR2 YSYEKL. The CDR3 spans 16 residues. Written as DNA, the CDR3 is TGCGCCAGCAGCCAAGGCCCAGGCCGAACTAACAATGAGCAGTTCTTC. This translates into CASSQGPGRTNNEQFF.

The rearrangement joins TRBV28 to TRBJ1-2; possibly TRBD1 for D (6 bases). CDR3 size: 15 residues. Germline values: CDR1 MDHEN, CDR2 SYDVKM. The V end was cut by 4 bases, the J end by 4 bases, with 16 bases between. The CDR3 region has the DNA TGTGCCAGCAGTTCCAGGGGACCTGAGGGCTATGGCTACACCTTC. It yields the protein CASSSRGPEGYGYTF.

The chain links TRBV6-5 to TRBJ1-2; TRBD1 is a possible D gene (6 bases). V was shortened by 2 bases and J by 2 bases, with 24 bases between the two germline ends. The CDR3 length is 19 residues. CDR1 and CDR2 from the germline V gene are MNHEY and SVGAGI. CDR3 in amino acids: CASSYGGAPRGGENYGYTF. As DNA, the CDR3 is TGTGCCAGCAGTTACGGGGGGGCCCCGAGGGGAGGGGAAAACTATGGCTACACCTTC.

This clonotype occurred many times. The chain carries TRBV7-2 and TRBJ2-7; 10 bases line up with TRBD2. V shed 8 bases, J shed 0 bases, and the junction held 4 bases outside the gene matches. There are 14 residues in the CDR3. The germline V gene has CDR1 SGHTA and CDR2 FQGNSA. The CDR3 DNA is TGTGCCAGCTCCACTAGCGGGGACTCCTACGAGCAGTACTTC. This sequence encodes CASSTSGDSYEQYF. Full variable domain (rest looked up from reference TRBV7-2 and TRBJ2-7): GAGVSQSPSNKVTEKGKDVELRCDPISGHTALYWYRQSLGQGLEFLIYFQGNSAPDKSGLPSDRFSAERTGGSVSTLTIQRTQQEDSAVYLCASSTSGDSYEQYFGPGTRLTVT.

V is TRBV3-1 and J is TRBJ1-5; D remains ambiguous. V dropped 4 bases and J dropped 4 bases, with 20 bases sitting between them. The CDR3 runs to 17 residues. The germline V gene has CDR1 LGHDT and CDR2 YNNKEL (reference sequence). CDR3 loop: CASSRGSMVGRNQPQHF. The DNA of the CDR3 is TGTGCCAGCAGCCGCGGTTCAATGGTCGGGCGAAATCAGCCCCAGCATTTT.

This clonotype showed up many times. This chain joins TRBV18 and TRBJ2-6; D gene unclear. Deletions cut 2 bases from V and 4 bases from J, with 6 bases between. Germline V gene lookup returns CDR1 KGHSH and CDR2 LQKENI. There are 14 residues in the CDR3. The chain's CDR3 is CASSPDTGANVLTF. CDR3 nucleotides: TGTGCCAGCTCACCAGATACCGGGGCCAACGTCCTGACTTTC.

This clonotype was counted a few times. The V and J genes are TRBV6-5 and TRBJ2-1, with TRBD1 matching over 10 bases. The CDR3 is 15 amino acids. The germline V gene encodes CDR1 MNHEY and CDR2 SVGAGI. J gave up 6 bases and V 5 bases, and 7 bases lay outside the gene matches. In DNA, the CDR3 is TGTGCCAGCAGTCCTCCGGGACAGGGGTTCAATGAGCAGTTCTTC. It is translated as CASSPPGQGFNEQFF.

This clonotype was counted at least ten times. The rearrangement joins TRBV7-2 to TRBJ2-1; 9 bases line up with TRBD2. Germline CDR1 is SGHTA and CDR2 is FQGNSA. Unmatched junction bases numbered 2, after V lost 3 bases and J lost 8 bases. The CDR3 length is 13 residues. The CDR3 bases are TGTGCCAGCAGCTTTAGCGGGAGAGATGAGCAGTTCTTC. Translated, it gives CASSFSGRDEQFF.

Here the CDR3 DNA reads TGTGCCAGCAGTGACCGGGCCTATAGCAATCAGCCCCAGCATTTT. This gives the protein CASSDRAYSNQPQHF. The genes are TRBV2 and TRBJ1-5; no clear D. This CDR3 spans 15 amino acids. Germline loops: CDR1 SNHLY, CDR2 FYNNEI. V shed 3 bases and J shed 0 bases, with 9 bases lying between them.

This clonotype was counted a single time. The chain employs TRBV10-3 and TRBJ2-3, with 9 bases that match TRBD2. Trimming took 7 bases from V and 2 from J; bases not matched to a gene: 7. Per germline, CDR1 ENHRY and CDR2 SYGVKD. The length of the CDR3 is 15 residues. The CDR3 protein is CAITRAGGNTDTQYF. The DNA of the CDR3 is TGTGCCATCACACGAGCGGGGGGCAACACAGATACGCAGTATTTT.

This clonotype was detected only a few times. This chain connects TRBV28 to TRBJ2-5; D unclear. The V gene lost 4 bases and the J gene lost 5 bases, with 14 bases spanning the gap. Germline V gene data show CDR1 as MDHEN and CDR2 as SYDVKM. The length of the CDR3 is 14 residues. The DNA for the CDR3 is TGTGCCAGCAGTTCATGGGCGACCTCGGAGACCCAGTACTTC. Its translation: CASSSWATSETQYF.

This clonotype came up a few times. This sequence joins TRBV5-1 and TRBJ1-6, with 7 bases fitting TRBD1. The CDR3 loop spans 15 amino acids. The germline CDR1 and CDR2 sequences are SGHRS and YFSETQ. With 5 bases clipped from V and 6 bases from J, the junction kept 8 bases outside the gene matches. Written as DNA, the CDR3 is TGCGCCAGCAGAAGAGAGGGGGCCGGTAATTCACCCCTCCACTTT. Translated: CASRREGAGNSPLHF.